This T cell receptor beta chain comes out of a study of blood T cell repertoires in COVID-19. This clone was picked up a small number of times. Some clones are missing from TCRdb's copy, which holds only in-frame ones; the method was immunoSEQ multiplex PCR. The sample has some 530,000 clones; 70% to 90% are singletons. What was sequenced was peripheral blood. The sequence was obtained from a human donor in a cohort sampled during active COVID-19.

The CDR3 loop is CASLKLAGGYNEQFF. The CDR3 coding sequence is TGTGCCAGTCTCAAACTAGCGGGAGGTTACAATGAGCAGTTCTTC. The rearrangement joins TRBV19 to TRBJ2-1, with 12 bases fitting TRBD2. V was clipped by 8 bases and J by 4 bases; unmatched bases: 6. This CDR3 spans 15 amino acids. Germline V lookup: CDR1 LNHDA, CDR2 SQIVND (reference sequence).